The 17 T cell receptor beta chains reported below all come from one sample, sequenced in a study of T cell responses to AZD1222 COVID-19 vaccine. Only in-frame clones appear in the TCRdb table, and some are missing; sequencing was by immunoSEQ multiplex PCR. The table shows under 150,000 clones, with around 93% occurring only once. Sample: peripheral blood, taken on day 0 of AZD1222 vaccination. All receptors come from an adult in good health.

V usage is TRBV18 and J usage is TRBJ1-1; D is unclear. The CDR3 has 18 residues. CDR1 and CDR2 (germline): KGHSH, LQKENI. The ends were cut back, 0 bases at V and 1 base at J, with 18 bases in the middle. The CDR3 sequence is CASSPPGNSPNKNTEAFF. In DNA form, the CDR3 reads TGTGCCAGCTCACCACCGGGGAACAGCCCGAACAAGAACACTGAAGCTTTCTTT.

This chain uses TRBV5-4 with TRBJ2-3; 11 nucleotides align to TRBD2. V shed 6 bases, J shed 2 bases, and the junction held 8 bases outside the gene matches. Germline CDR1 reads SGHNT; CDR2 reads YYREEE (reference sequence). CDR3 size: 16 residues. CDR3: CASTMGLAEPTDTQYF. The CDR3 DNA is TGTGCCAGCACCATGGGACTAGCGGAGCCCACAGATACGCAGTATTTT.

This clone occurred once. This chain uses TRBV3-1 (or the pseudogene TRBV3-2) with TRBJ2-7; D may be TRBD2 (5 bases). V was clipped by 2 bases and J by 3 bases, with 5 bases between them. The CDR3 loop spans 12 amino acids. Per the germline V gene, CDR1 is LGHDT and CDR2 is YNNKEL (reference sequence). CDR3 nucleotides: TGTGCCAGCAGCCAACGGGACTACGAGCAGTACTTC. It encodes CASSQRDYEQYF.

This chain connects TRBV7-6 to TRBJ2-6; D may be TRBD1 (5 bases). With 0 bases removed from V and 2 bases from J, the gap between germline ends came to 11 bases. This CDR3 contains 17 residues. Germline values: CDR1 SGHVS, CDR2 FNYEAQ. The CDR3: CASSLAGRAAGANVLTF. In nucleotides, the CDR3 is TGTGCCAGCAGCTTAGCGGGCAGGGCAGCTGGGGCCAACGTCCTGACTTTC.

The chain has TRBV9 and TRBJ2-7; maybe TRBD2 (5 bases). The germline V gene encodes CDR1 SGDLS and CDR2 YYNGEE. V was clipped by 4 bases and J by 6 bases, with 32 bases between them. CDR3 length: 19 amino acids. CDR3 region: CASSPPKEREGGTYAEQYF. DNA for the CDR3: TGTGCCAGCAGCCCCCCAAAAGAGAGAGAGGGTGGAACGTACGCCGAGCAGTACTTC.

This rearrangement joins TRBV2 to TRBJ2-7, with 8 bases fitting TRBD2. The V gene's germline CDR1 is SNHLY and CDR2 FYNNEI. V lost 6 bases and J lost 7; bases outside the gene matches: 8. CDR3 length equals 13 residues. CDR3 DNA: TGTGCCAGCAGGGTAGCGGGGTCAAGGGAGCAGTACTTC. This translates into CASRVAGSREQYF.

As DNA, the CDR3 is TGTGCCAGCCTCGGAAGGGTTGCTTTCTTT. It translates to CASLGRVAFF. This chain uses TRBV6-5 with TRBJ1-1; no clear D gene. Looked up from germline, CDR1 is MNHEY and CDR2 is SVGAGI. Trimming cost V 8 bases and J 11 bases, with 12 bases left between them. This CDR3 is built from 10 residues.

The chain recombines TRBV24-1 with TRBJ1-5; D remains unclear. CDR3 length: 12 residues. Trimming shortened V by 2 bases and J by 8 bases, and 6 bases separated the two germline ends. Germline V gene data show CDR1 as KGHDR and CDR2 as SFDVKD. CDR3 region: CATSDSGEPQHF. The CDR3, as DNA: TGTGCCACCAGTGATTCCGGGGAGCCCCAGCATTTT.

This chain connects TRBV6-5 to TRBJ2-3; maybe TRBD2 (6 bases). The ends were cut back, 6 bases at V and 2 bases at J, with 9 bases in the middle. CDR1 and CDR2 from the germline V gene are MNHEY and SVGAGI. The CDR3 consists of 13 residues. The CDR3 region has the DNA TGTGCCAGCAGCGGGACTTACACAGATACGCAGTATTTT. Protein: CASSGTYTDTQYF.

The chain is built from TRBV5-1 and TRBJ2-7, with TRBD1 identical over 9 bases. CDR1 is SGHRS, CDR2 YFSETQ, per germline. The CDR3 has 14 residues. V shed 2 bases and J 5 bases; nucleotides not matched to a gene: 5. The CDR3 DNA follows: TGCGCCAGCAGCTTCGACAGGGGGAATAACGAGCAGTACTTC. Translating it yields CASSFDRGNNEQYF.

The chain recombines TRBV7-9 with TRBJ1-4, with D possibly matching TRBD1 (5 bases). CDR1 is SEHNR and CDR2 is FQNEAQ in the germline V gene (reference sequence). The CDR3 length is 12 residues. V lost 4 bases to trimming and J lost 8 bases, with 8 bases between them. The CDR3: CASSSEGEKLFF. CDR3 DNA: TGTGCCAGCAGCTCCGAGGGGGAAAAACTGTTTTTT.

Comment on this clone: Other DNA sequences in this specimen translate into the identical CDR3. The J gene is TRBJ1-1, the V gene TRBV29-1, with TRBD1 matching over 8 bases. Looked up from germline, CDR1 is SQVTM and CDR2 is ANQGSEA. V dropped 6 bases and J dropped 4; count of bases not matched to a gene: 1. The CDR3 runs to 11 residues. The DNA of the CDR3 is TGCAGCGTAACAGGGGGCACTGAAGCTTTCTTT. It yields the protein CSVTGGTEAFF.

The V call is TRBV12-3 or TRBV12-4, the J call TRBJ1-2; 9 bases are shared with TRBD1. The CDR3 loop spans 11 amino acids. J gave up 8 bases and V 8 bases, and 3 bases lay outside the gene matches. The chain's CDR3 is CASRTGVGYTF. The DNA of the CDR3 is TGTGCCAGCCGGACAGGGGTGGGCTACACCTTC.

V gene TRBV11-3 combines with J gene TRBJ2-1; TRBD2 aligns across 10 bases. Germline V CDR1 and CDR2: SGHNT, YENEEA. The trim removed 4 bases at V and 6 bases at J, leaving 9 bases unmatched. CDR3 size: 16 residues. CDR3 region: CASSSGDSGGFNEQFF. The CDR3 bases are TGTGCCAGCAGCTCCGGGGATAGCGGGGGGTTCAATGAGCAGTTCTTC.

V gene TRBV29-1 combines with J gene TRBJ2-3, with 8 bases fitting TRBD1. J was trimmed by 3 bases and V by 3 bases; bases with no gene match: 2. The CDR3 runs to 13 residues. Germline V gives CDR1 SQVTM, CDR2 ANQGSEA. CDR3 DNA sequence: TGCAGCGTTGATGGACAGGGAACAGATACGCAGTATTTT. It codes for CSVDGQGTDTQYF.

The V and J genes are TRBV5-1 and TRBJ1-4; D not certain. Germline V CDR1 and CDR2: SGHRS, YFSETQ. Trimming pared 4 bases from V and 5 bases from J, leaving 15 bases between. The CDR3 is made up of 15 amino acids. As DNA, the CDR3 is TGCGCCAGCAGCCTGGGTGGGTCCCTCAATGAAAAACTGTTTTTT. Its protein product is CASSLGGSLNEKLFF.

CDR3 DNA: TGTGCCAGGGAGGTTCAAGAGACCCAGTACTTC. Translated, it gives CAREVQETQYF. The V gene is TRBV2, the J gene TRBJ2-5; TRBD2 might be the D (5 bases). This CDR3 contains 11 residues. Germline CDR1 reads SNHLY; CDR2 reads FYNNEI. The V gene lost 9 bases and the J gene lost 2 bases, with 7 bases spanning the gap.